Listed below are T cell receptor beta chains from one sample, sequenced in a study of cytomegalovirus exposure and HLA in healthy donors. The method was immunoSEQ multiplex PCR; TCRdb's version includes in-frame clones alone and lacks a portion of them. The sample carries some 120,000 clones, 80% to 85% recorded once. Sequencing was done on a sample of PBMCs. These receptors were collected from a woman in her twenties or thirties in good health and CMV-seronegative. CDR3s include the opening cysteine and the closing phenylalanine or tryptophan. Not all rows give a size; the values are once, few, many and, for expanded clones, a class.

v_call	clone_size	j_call	cdr3_aa
TRBV5-1	NA	TRBJ1-3	CASSLGDRETGNTIYF
TRBV5-1	NA	NA	CASSLVGQDYYEQYF
TRBV6-5	NA	TRBJ1-3	CASSYGADSGNTIYF
TRBV2	NA	TRBJ1-5	CASSADRRRPQHF
TRBV27	NA	TRBJ2-7	CASSDRGSSYEQYF
TRBV9	NA	TRBJ2-7	CASSVAGEVGLNGHEQYF
TRBV27	NA	TRBJ1-5	CASSLAGNNQPQHF
TRBV5-4	NA	TRBJ2-1	CASSLGTSQSNEQFF
TRBV27	NA	TRBJ2-4	CASGGVAGENIQYF
TRBV7-2	NA	TRBJ2-1	CASSLWPSGGSSYNEQFF
TRBV27	once	TRBJ2-7	CASRSGTGAYEQYF
TRBV6-6	NA	TRBJ1-1	CASSLGGVPEAFF
TRBV23-1	NA	TRBJ1-5	CASSQETGYQPQHF
TRBV27	NA	TRBJ1-1	CASSLSLRGPEAFF
TRBV5-1	NA	TRBJ2-5	CASRPGTSGLSQYF
TRBV6-6	NA	TRBJ2-5	CASSSRTSGPPGAQYF
TRBV10-3	NA	TRBJ2-3	CAISERGNTDTQYF
TRBV10-3	NA	TRBJ2-3	CAISPSTGADTQYF
TRBV19	NA	TRBJ2-1	CATSGWAPGNEQFF
TRBV14	NA	TRBJ1-2	CASSQTGDWNGYTF
TRBV28	once	TRBJ1-1	CASSLGGRTEAFF
TRBV19	once	TRBJ2-7	CASSATGGQKNEQYF
TRBV6-8	few	TRBJ2-1	CASSYPLAGVGCIGGLF
TRBV28	NA	TRBJ2-7	CASSSPAGGPPEQYF
TRBV21-1	NA	TRBJ2-1	CASTKGGRGRVGGRGMDEQFF
TRBV4-2	medium-sized	TRBJ2-7	CASSQDSTSGSYEQYF
TRBV27	NA	TRBJ2-4	CASSQNRGAQNIQYF